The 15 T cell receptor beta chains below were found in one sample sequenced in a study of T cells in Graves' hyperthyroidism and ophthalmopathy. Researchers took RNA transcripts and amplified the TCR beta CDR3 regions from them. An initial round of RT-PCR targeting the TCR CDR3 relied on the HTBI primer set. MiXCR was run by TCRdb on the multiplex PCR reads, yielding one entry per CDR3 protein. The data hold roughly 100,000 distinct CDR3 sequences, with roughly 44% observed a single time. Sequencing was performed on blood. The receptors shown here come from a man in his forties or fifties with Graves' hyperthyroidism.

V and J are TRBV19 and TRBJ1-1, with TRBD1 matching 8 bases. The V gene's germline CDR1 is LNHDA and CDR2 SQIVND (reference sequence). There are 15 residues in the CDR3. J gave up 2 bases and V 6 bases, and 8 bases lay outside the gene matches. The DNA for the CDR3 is TGTGCCAGTAGCATAACCGGGACAGGCAACACTGAAGCTTTCTTT. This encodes CASSITGTGNTEAFF.

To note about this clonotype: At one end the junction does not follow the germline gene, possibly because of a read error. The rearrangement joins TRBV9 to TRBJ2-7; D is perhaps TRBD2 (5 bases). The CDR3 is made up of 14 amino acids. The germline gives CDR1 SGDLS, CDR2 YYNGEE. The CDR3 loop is CACSVAGGRHEQYF. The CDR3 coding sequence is TGTGCCTGCAGCGTAGCAGGCGGGCGGCATGAGCAGTACTTC.

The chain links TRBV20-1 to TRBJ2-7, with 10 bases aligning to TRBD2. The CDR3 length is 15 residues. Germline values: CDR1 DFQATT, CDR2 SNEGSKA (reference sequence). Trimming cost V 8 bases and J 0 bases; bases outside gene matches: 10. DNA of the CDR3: TGCAGTTCTCTGACTAGCGGGTGGAACTCCTACGAGCAGTACTTC. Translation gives CSSLTSGWNSYEQYF.

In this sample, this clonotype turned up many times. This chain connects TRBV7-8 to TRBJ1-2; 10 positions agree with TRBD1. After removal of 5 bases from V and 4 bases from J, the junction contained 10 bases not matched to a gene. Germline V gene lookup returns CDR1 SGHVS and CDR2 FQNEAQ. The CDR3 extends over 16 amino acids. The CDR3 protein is CASSRTDRGLSYGYTF. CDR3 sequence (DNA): TGTGCCAGCAGCCGAACAGACAGGGGGCTTAGCTATGGCTACACCTTC.

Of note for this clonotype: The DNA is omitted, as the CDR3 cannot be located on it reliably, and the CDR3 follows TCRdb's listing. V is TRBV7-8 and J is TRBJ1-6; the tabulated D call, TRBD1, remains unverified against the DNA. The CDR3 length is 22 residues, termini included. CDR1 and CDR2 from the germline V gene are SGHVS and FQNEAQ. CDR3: CASSFYICSAKRVGQDTSPLHF.

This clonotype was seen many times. CDR3 DNA sequence: TGCGCCAGCAGCCAGGCCCAGGGAATCCGGGGCGAGCAGTACTTC. Translating it yields CASSQAQGIRGEQYF. The genes are TRBV4-1 and TRBJ2-7, with D perhaps given as TRBD1 or TRBD2 (5 bases each). V lost 3 bases to trimming and J lost 6 bases, with 18 bases between them. CDR1 is MGHRA, CDR2 YSYEKL, per germline. The CDR3 consists of 15 residues.

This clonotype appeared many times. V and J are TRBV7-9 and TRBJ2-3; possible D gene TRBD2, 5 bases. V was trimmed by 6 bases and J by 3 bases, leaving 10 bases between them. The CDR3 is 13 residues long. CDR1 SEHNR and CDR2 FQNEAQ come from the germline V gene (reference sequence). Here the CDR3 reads CASRTSGTDTQYF. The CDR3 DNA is TGTGCCAGCAGGACGAGCGGTACAGATACGCAGTATTTT.

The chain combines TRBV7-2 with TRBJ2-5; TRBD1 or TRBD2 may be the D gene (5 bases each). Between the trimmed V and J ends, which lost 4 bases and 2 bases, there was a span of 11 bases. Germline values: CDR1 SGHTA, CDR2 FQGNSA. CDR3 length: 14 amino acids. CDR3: CASSSTGGQETQYF. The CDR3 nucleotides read TGTGCCAGCAGCTCGACTGGGGGACAAGAGACCCAGTACTTC. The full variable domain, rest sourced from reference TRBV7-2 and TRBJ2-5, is GAGVSQSPSNKVTEKGKDVELRCDPISGHTALYWYRQSLGQGLEFLIYFQGNSAPDKSGLPSDRFSAERTGGSVSTLTIQRTQQEDSAVYLCASSSTGGQETQYFGPGTRLLVL.

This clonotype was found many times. The CDR3 loop is CASSSPGQGVRGYTF. In nucleotides, the CDR3 is TGCGCCAGCAGCTCACCGGGACAGGGGGTCCGGGGCTACACCTTC. V usage is TRBV5-1 and J usage is TRBJ1-2; TRBD1 agrees at 11 bases. Losses at the gene ends were 3 bases for V and 8 bases for J; bases not matched to a gene: 9. Germline assignment: CDR1 SGHRS and CDR2 YFSETQ. CDR3 length: 15 amino acids. Full variable domain (missing parts from reference TRBV5-1 and TRBJ1-2): KAGVTQTPRYLIKTRGQQVTLSCSPISGHRSVSWYQQTPGQGLQFLFEYFSETQRNKGNFPGRFSGRQFSNSRSEMNVSTLELGDSALYLCASSSPGQGVRGYTFGSGTRLTVV.

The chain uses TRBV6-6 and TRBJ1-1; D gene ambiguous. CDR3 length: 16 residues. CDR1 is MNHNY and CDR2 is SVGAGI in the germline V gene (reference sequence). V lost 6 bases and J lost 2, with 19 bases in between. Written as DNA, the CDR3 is TGTGCCAGCAGGTCTAGCGGGAGTGGGCCTAACACTGAAGCTTTCTTT. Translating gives CASRSSGSGPNTEAFF.

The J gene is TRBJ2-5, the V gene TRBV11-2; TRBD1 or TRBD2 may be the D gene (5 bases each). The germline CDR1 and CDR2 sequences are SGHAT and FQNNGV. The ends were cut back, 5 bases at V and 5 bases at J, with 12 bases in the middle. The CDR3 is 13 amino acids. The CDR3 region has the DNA TGTGCCAGCAGCCTAAGAGGGGCGGAGACCCAGTACTTC. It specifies CASSLRGAETQYF.

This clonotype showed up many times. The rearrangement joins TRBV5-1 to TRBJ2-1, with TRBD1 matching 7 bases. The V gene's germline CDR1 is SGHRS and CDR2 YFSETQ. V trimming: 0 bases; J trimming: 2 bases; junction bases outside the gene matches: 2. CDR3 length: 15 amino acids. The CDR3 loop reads CASSLEGTAYNEQFF. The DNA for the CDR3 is TGCGCCAGCAGCTTGGAAGGGACAGCCTACAATGAGCAGTTCTTC.

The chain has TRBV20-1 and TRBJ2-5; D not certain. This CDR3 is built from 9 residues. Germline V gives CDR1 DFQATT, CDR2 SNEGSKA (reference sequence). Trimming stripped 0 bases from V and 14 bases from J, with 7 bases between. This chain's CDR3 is CSARDQDYF. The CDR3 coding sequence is TGCAGTGCTAGAGATCAAGACTACTTC.

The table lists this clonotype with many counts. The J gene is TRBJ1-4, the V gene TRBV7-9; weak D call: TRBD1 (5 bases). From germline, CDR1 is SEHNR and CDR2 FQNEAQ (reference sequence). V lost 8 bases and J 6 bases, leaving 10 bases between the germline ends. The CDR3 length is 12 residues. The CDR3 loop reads CASGGFDEKLFF. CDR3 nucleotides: TGTGCCAGCGGGGGTTTTGATGAAAAACTGTTTTTT.

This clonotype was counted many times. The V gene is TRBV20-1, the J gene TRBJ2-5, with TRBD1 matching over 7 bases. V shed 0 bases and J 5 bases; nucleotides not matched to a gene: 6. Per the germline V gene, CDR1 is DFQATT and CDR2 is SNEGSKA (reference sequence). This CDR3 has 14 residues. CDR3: CSARDYRGRETQYF. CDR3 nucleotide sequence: TGCAGTGCTAGAGATTATAGGGGGCGTGAGACCCAGTACTTC.